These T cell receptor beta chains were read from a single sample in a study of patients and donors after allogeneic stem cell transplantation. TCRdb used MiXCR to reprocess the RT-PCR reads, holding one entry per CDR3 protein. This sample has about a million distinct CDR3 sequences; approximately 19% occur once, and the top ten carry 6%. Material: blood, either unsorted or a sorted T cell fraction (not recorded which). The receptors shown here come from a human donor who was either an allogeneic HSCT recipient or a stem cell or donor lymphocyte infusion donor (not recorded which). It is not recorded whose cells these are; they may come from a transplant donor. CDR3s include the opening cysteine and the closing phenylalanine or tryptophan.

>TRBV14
CASSQELTRNSYEQYF
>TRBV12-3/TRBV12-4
CASRVTGGLEKLFF
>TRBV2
CASWELAGSTDTQYF
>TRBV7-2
CASSSPGGQAFF
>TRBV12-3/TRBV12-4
CASSYSSSGGNEQFF
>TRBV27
CASSLSILSRLFYF
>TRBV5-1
CASSLYLASNTGELFF
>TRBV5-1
CASRPPDSSYEQYF
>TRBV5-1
CASSYDASTGSGYTF
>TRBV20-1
CSARDTLSSYEQYF
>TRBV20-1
CSARDYLERARSYNEQFF
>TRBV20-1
CSARPLGHEQFF
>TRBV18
CASSPRDVTYEQYF
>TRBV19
CASSKLAGASGDTQYF
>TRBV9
CASSVGPEEPQHF
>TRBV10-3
CAISESQGKETQYF
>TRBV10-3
CAISESSRTSVNNEQFF
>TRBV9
CASSGRMERGPQHF
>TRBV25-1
CATSPGLAGVHTDTQYF
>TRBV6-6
CASTATGQREQYF
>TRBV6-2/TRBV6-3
CASSWPTVKNIQYF
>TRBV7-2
CASSFRDGRGITGELFF
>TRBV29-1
CSAKWGSNQPQHF
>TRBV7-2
CASSQDQGTPGEQYF
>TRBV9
CASSPRWTSGNEQFF
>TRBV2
CASRLEAGELFF
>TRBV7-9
CASSQGLAGQYEQFF
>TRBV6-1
CASRDPLGRGTYEQYF
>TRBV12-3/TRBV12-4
CASTPLAGVAYNEQFF
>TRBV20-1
CSARRPLNNEQFF
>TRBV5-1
CASSLDRRTDTQYF
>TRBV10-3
CAISVTGRSYGYTF
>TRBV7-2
CASSYTGSYEKLFF
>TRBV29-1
CSVRPPYEQYF
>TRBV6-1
CASRPGQINTGELFF
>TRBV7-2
CASSGRNRNIQYF
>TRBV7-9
CASSLLAGASTDTQYF
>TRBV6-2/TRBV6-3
CASSEPTDRRDTQYF
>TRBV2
CASRRPRPDTQYF
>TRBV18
CASSPPGLHNTGELFF
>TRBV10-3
CAISDPGRTSNYEQYF
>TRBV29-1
CSVVRTRGRPDTQYF
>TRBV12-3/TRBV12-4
CASSLLGRGDTEAFF
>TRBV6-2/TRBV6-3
CASSSNHRPVKNSPLHF
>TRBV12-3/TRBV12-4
CASSLGQGSFF
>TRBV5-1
CASSLTSGRAVGSYEQYF
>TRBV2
CASTPAVATGANVLTF
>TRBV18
CASSTITGGWETQYF
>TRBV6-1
CASSPTSRADNSPLHF
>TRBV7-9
CASSPLPGAWQPQHF